This T cell receptor beta chain was found in a study of cytomegalovirus exposure and HLA in healthy donors. V trimming: 1 base; J trimming: 4 bases; junction bases outside the gene matches: 5. Germline V CDR1 and CDR2: SGHRS, YFSETQ. The CDR3 spans 15 residues. The PCR was carried out with 60 Vbeta primers and 13 Jbeta primers. Assay used: immunoSEQ multiplex PCR; TCRdb lists only in-frame clones, some missing. This table holds roughly 110,000 clones, roughly 82% found once. Regarding this clone: Its antigen is currently unknown.

Findings of the study overall: One cluster of highly shared sequence variants probably arose as a sequencing artifact.

V gene TRBV5-1 combines with J gene TRBJ2-1; 7 nucleotides line up with TRBD2. Sequenced input: PBMCs. The TCR originated in a man aged 35-49 years in good health and CMV-seropositive. The CDR3 loop reads CASSLKRGSYNEQFF. CDR3 nucleotide sequence: TGCGCCAGCAGCTTGAAGCGGGGATCTTACAATGAGCAGTTCTTC.